The entry below gives a single T cell receptor beta chain sequence along with its context. No antigen is known for it. Qualities for individual bases were not recorded, and no much larger clone is one base off. The library relied on the immunoSEQ multiplex PCR assay. For most patients, genomic DNA was isolated with the Qiagen DNeasy Blood and Tissue Kit and sent frozen to Adaptive Biotechnologies for TCR sequencing. For most patients, genomic DNA was subjected to high-throughput TCR-beta CDR3 sequencing by Adaptive Biotechnologies. The paper's data handling went like this. TCR sequencing data were retrieved from Adaptive's ImmunoSEQ software for roughly 17 patients, whereas a few other patients were processed with MiXCR and VDJtools. To correct CD4 versus CD8 sorting errors, sequences present in both subsets at a frequency ratio below 5:1 were removed. Because the origin of CDR3 nucleotide sequences shared between donor and recipient could not be assigned, those sequences were removed. To be classed as alloreactive, a clone needed at least 2-fold expansion over unstimulated cells and a minimum CFSE-low frequency of 0.002% (template counts) or 0.001% (read counts). Mappable clones were those detected in sequenced pre-transplant spleen, lymph node, or MLR CFSE-low populations of the donor or recipient. Cumulative frequency of alloreactive clones was calculated as a percentage of all sequences weighted by copy number. This immuneACCESS table, as held by TCRdb, lists in-frame sequences with V and J called but not all clones. Of the missing ones, under half trace to an unresolved V gene in checked studies; the others have no known cause. D and trimming come from the DNA, and the V and J calls and clone size come from that table. The sample yields over 90,000 clones; roughly 90% were counted once. The leading ten clones occupy 0.5% of the sample.

As encoded in the germline V gene (reference sequence), CDR1 is GTSNPN while CDR2 is SVGIG. V ends up 2 bases short and J 4 bases short, with an unmatched junction base count of 7. The CDR3 runs 15 residues from the cysteine to the phenylalanine. The retained sequence is limited to the CDR3, 45 bases, with the frame set at the first base. The sample comes from a study of graft-versus-host responses after intestinal transplantation (dated by TCRdb to the early 2020s). General notes on the study: The transplants that recipients received were multivisceral, liver-intestinal, or isolated intestinal. All recipients received anti-thymocyte globulin induction followed by maintenance tacrolimus and steroids for roughly 3 years. A peak of at least 4% donor T cells among recipient peripheral blood mononuclear cells was the definition used for donor T cell macrochimerism. Instead of going to the commercial service, samples from a few later patients were sequenced in-house on an Illumina MiSeq and processed with MiXCR. The cohort enrolled about two dozen intestinal transplant recipients, one of whom was a retransplant, and 3 patients without pretransplant specimens were excluded. Alloreactive clones were identified by sequencing pre-transplant mixed lymphocyte reaction products and comparing these products with unstimulated pre-transplant donor and recipient T cells. Graft-versus-host and host-versus-graft alloreactive T cell clones were tracked in the graft, circulation and bone marrow after intestinal transplantation using bulk TCR-beta CDR3 sequencing. The research as a whole found: Patients with donor T cell macrochimerism had high GvH to HvG T cell clonal ratios in their allografts. The relatively low number and heterogeneity of intestinal transplant patients limited the conclusions. Peak levels of circulating GvH clones were associated with declines in HvG clones early after transplant. GvH clones were detected in recipient bone marrow, and some appeared earlier in ileal mucosa or blood, consistent with an intestinal mucosal origin.

Explained via the paper, the time point label denotes: cells obtained before transplantation from donor or recipient. CD3+CD4+ and CD3+CD8+ populations were FACS-sorted from unstimulated pre-transplant donor and recipient cells taken from spleen or lymph nodes. The source material was unstimulated CD8+ T cells sorted from spleen or lymph node cells, sampled before intestinal transplant. This sequence was found in a human donor who received an intestinal transplant. The sequence is built from TRBV30 and TRBJ2-7; TRBD2 matches 11 bases in the middle. Here the CDR3 is given as CAWSLAGGPGYEQYF. The nucleotide sequence is given as TGTGCCTGGAGTTTAGCGGGGGGGCCCGGGTACGAGCAGTACTTC.